The entry that follows covers one T cell receptor (beta chain) sequence. Its cognate antigen is unknown. This sample is drawn from a study of post-analysis software for immune sequencing data. Study-level findings and limits: There were a few TRBV segments more frequent in patients than controls, and TRBV5-6, TRBV5-1 and TRBV20-1 were among them.

Libraries were made from TCR beta cDNA, and they carried unique molecular identifiers. TCRdb re-analysed the PCR reads in MiXCR, keeping a single row per CDR3 protein. The sample comprises over 700,000 distinct CDR3 sequences, roughly 27% of which are singletons, and roughly 0.53% rests with the top ten. The J segment lost 5 bases and the V segment lost 3 bases, leaving 7 bases of the junction unmatched. CDR1 DFQATT and CDR2 SNEGSKA come from the germline V gene (reference sequence). The CDR3 is made up of 14 amino acids. V usage is TRBV20-1 and J usage is TRBJ2-5; 9 nucleotides line up with TRBD1. Input material: blood. The sequence was collected from a girl between 5 and 17 years old with multiple sclerosis. This chain's CDR3 is CSARAVTGGETQYF. In DNA form, the CDR3 reads TGCAGTGCTAGGGCCGTTACAGGGGGCGAGACCCAGTACTTC.